The text below deals with one T cell receptor (beta chain). TCR beta sequencing was performed on blood CD8+ and CD4+ T cells. Relapsing-remitting disease, either stable or active, was present in the treatment-naive patients who were the multiple sclerosis controls. In contrast to the negatively isolated CD8+ and CD4+ T cells, TEMRA cells were FACS-enriched. cDNA came from roughly 0.53 to 1 ug RNA primed by random hexamers. Across 54 Vbeta and 13 Jbeta, immunoSEQ multiplex PCR amplified TCR beta CDR3. TCRdb re-called the immunoSEQ multiplex PCR reads with MiXCR, one entry per CDR3 protein. The repertoire holds around 130,000 distinct CDR3 sequences, with about 90% as singletons. V lost 0 bases and J lost 6; bases outside the gene matches: 6. The CDR3 has 14 amino acids. Germline V lookup: CDR1 DFQATT, CDR2 SNEGSKA (reference sequence). This record belongs to a study of CD8 T cells in Susac syndrome.

The chain carries TRBV20-1 and TRBJ1-1; 8 nucleotides line up with TRBD1. The TCR comes from a human donor with multiple sclerosis. Source material: CD8+ T cells from PBMCs. The CDR3 DNA is TGCAGTGCTAGAGATTGGACAGGGTTCGCTGAAGCTTTCTTT. The encoded protein is CSARDWTGFAEAFF.